A single sample is the source of the 10 T cell receptor beta chains below, sequenced in a study of T cells in Graves' hyperthyroidism and ophthalmopathy (dated by TCRdb to about 2019). Library preparation used multiplex PCR. The run used an Illumina HiSeq 2000. TCR beta CDR3 regions were amplified from RNA transcripts. The TCR CDR3 was subjected to a first round of RT-PCR using the HTBI primer set and the Qiagen OneStep RT-PCR kit. Through fastp at Q25 and MiXCR, TCRdb rebuilt clones from the public reads, retaining in-frame beta chains. Rows matching on CDR3 protein sequence are summarized as one entry with the most common DNA and genes. The sample table holds 530,000 or so distinct CDR3 sequences, of which just over 45% were seen once. The ten largest clones add up to around 7.7% of the sample. The specimen sequenced was peripheral blood or thyroid tissue (not recorded which). The receptors shown here come from a woman in her late teens or twenties with Graves' hyperthyroidism.

Comment on this clonotype: One end of the junction fails to match germline, which may point to a read error. V is TRBV6-5 and J is TRBJ2-6; no reliable D call. CDR1 MNHEY and CDR2 SVGAGI come from the germline V gene. CDR3 size: 12 residues. The CDR3 DNA follows: TGTACCAGCAGTTACTCGGACAACGTCCTGACTTTC. Translation gives CTSSYSDNVLTF.

The chain recombines TRBV3-1 with TRBJ1-2; no clear D. With 1 base removed from V and 1 base from J, the gap between germline ends came to 7 bases. This CDR3 region has 14 residues. Looked up from germline, CDR1 is LGHDT and CDR2 is YNNKEL (reference sequence). The CDR3 nucleotides are TGTGCCAGCAGCCAAGTTTCCAGTAACTATGGCTACACCTTC. Protein product: CASSQVSSNYGYTF.

This clonotype was seen at least ten times. J is TRBJ2-5 and V is TRBV18; D is unresolved. Trimming took 3 bases from V and 4 from J, leaving 12 bases between them. The V gene's germline CDR1 is KGHSH and CDR2 LQKENI. The CDR3 has 14 amino acids. The CDR3 coding sequence is TGTGCCAGCTCACCTGTCCGGGTGGGAGAGACCCAGTACTTC. This codes for CASSPVRVGETQYF.

This clonotype was counted many times. V gene TRBV6-5 combines with J gene TRBJ1-2; a weak D match, TRBD1 (5 bases). The CDR3 sequence is 15 residues long. V was pared by 0 bases and J by 8 bases, with 16 bases between. Germline V CDR1 and CDR2: MNHEY, SVGAGI. The CDR3 bases are TGTGCCAGCAGTTACTCTTTCCGGGGCGAGGGAGGCTACACCTTC. Translation gives CASSYSFRGEGGYTF.

The rearrangement joins TRBV9 to TRBJ1-5; D ambiguous. Germline V gene data show CDR1 as SGDLS and CDR2 as YYNGEE. With 5 bases removed from V and 5 bases from J, the gap between germline ends came to 20 bases. This CDR3 has 16 residues. This chain's CDR3 is CASSAIEEVSDQPQHF. The CDR3 bases are TGTGCCAGCAGTGCTATAGAGGAAGTCTCAGATCAGCCCCAGCATTTT. Together with reference TRBV9 and TRBJ1-5, the CDR3 gives the full variable domain: DSGVTQTPKHLITATGQRVTLRCSPRSGDLSVYWYQQSLDQGLQFLIQYYNGEERAKGNILERFSAQQFPDLHSELNLSSLELGDSALYFCASSAIEEVSDQPQHFGDGTRLSIL.

At least ten counts were recorded for this clonotype. V is TRBV20-1 and J is TRBJ1-5, with D tentatively TRBD1 (5 bases). From germline, CDR1 is DFQATT and CDR2 SNEGSKA (reference sequence). CDR3 size: 15 residues. The V end was cut by 6 bases, the J end by 0 bases, with 15 bases between. The CDR3 DNA reads as TGCAGTGCGGAGAGAGGCGACAGTAGCAATCAGCCCCAGCATTTT. Translating gives CSAERGDSSNQPQHF.

The CDR3 DNA follows: TGTGCCAGCAGTCGGACCGGGCAACAAGAGACCCAGTACTTC. Protein: CASSRTGQQETQYF. The J gene is TRBJ2-5, the V gene TRBV2; no definite D call. The CDR3 sequence is 14 residues long. Trimming cost V 5 bases and J 2 bases, with 12 bases left between them. Germline V gives CDR1 SNHLY, CDR2 FYNNEI. Complete variable domain (other parts from reference TRBV2 and TRBJ2-5): EPEVTQTPSHQVTQMGQEVILRCVPISNHLYFYWYRQILGQKVEFLVSFYNNEISEKSEIFDDQFSVERPDGSNFTLKIRSTKLEDSAMYFCASSRTGQQETQYFGPGTRLLVL.

On this clonotype itself: One end of the junction fails to match germline, which may point to a read error. V and J are TRBV4-1 and TRBJ2-3; 9 bases fit TRBD2. The germline V gene encodes CDR1 MGHRA and CDR2 YSYEKL. The CDR3 runs to 17 residues. The CDR3 DNA sequence: TGTGCCAGCAGCCAAGCATCTAGCGGGATAGAACTAGATACGCAGTATTTT. Amino acids: CASSQASSGIELDTQYF.

This chain connects TRBV25-1 to TRBJ1-1; 7 bases align to TRBD1. V shed 5 bases, J shed 6 bases, and the junction held 18 bases outside the gene matches. This CDR3 is built from 17 residues. Germline V gene sequence: CDR1 MGHDK, CDR2 SYGVNS. The DNA of the CDR3 is TGTGCCAGCAGTCCCTGGACAGGTTGGCTGGCGTCGTCTGAAGCTTTCTTT. Translating it yields CASSPWTGWLASSEAFF. Full variable domain (remainder filled in from reference TRBV25-1 and TRBJ1-1): EADIYQTPRYLVIGTGKKITLECSQTMGHDKMYWYQQDPGMELHLIHYSYGVNSTEKGDLSSESTVSRIRTEHFPLTLESARPSHTSQYLCASSPWTGWLASSEAFFGQGTRLTVV.

The DNA for the CDR3 is TGTGCCAGCAGTTTACGACAGGGCGGACCGAACACTGAAGCTTTCTTT. It is translated as CASSLRQGGPNTEAFF. The chain recombines TRBV7-9 with TRBJ1-1; 7 nucleotides agree with TRBD1. The CDR3 contains 16 residues. The V and J ends lost 6 bases and 1 base, in that order; junction bases with no gene match: 11. Germline loops: CDR1 SEHNR, CDR2 FQNEAQ (reference sequence).